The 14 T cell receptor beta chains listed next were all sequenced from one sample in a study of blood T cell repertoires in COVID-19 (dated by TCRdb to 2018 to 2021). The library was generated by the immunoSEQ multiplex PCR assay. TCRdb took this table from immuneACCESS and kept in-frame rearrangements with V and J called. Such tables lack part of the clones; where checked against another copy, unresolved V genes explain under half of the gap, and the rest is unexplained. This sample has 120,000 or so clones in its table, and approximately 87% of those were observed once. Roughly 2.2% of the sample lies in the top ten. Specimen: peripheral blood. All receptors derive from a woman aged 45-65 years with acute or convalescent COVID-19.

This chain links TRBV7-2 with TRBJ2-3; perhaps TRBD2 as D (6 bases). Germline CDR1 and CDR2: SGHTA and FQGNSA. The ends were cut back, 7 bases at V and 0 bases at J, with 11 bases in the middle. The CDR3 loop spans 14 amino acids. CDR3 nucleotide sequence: TGTGCCAGCAAGGGTAGCGGTAGCACAGATACGCAGTATTTT. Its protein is CASKGSGSTDTQYF.

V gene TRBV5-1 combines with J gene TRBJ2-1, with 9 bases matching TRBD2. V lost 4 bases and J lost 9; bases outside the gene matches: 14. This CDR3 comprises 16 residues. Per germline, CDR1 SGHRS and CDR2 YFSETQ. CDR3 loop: CASSPLAGERFSEQFF. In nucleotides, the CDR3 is TGCGCCAGCAGCCCCTTAGCGGGAGAAAGGTTTAGTGAGCAGTTCTTC.

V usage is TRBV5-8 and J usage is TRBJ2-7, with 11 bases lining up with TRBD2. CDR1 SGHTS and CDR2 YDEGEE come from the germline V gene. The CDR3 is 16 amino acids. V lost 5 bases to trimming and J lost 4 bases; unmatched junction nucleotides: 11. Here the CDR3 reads CASRTRDSGRAYEQYF. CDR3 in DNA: TGTGCCAGCAGAACCCGGGATAGCGGGAGGGCTTACGAGCAGTACTTC.

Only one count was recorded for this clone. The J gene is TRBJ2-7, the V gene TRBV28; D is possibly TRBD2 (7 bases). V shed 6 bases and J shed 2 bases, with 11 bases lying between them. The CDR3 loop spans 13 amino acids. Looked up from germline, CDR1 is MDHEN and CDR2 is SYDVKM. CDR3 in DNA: TGTGCCAGCAGGAAGGGGGGGGCCTACGAGCAGTACTTC. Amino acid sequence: CASRKGGAYEQYF. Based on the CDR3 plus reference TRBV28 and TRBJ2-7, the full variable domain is DVKVTQSSRYLVKRTGEKVFLECVQDMDHENMFWYRQDPGLGLRLIYFSYDVKMKEKGDIPEGYSVSREKKERFSLILESASTNQTSMYLCASRKGGAYEQYFGPGTRLTVT.

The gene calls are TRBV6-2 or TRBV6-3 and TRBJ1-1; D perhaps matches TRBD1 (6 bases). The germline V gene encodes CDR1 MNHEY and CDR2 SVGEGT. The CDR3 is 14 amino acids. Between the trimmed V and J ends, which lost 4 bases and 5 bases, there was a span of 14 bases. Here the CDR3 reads CASSFVRGMTEAFF. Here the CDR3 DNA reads TGTGCCAGCAGTTTCGTCAGGGGAATGACTGAAGCTTTCTTT.

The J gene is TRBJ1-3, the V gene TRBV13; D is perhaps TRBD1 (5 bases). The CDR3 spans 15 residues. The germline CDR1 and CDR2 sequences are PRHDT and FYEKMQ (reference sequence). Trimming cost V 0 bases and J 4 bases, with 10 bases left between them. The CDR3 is CASSLGQGRGNTIYF. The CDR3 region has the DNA TGTGCCAGCAGCTTAGGTCAGGGTCGCGGAAACACCATATATTTT.

The CDR3 DNA reads TGTGCCAGTATGGTGGGGGCTACTAATGAAAAACTGTTTTTT. It translates to CASMVGATNEKLFF. The gene calls are TRBV19 and TRBJ1-4; the D gene is possibly TRBD1 (6 bases). The CDR3 consists of 14 residues. V was shortened by 7 bases and J by 2 bases, with 11 bases between the two germline ends. The germline V gene has CDR1 LNHDA and CDR2 SQIVND (reference sequence).

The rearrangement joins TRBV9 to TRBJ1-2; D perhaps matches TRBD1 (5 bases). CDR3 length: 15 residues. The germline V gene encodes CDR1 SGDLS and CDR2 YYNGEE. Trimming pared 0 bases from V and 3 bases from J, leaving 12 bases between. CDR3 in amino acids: CASSVGTGFDYGYTF. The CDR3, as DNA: TGTGCCAGCAGCGTAGGTACAGGATTTGACTATGGCTACACCTTC.

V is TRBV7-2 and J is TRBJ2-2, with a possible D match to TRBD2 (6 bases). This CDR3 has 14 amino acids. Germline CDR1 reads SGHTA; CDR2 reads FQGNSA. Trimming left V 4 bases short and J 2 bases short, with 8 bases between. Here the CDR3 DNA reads TGTGCCAGCAGCTATAGCGGAAACACCGGGGAGCTGTTTTTT. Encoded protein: CASSYSGNTGELFF.

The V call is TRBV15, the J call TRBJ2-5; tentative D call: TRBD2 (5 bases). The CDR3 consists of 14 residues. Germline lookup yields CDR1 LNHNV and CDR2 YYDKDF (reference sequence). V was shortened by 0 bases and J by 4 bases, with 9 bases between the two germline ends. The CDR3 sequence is CATSRDPGLETQYF. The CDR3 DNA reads TGTGCCACCAGCAGAGACCCGGGGTTAGAGACCCAGTACTTC.

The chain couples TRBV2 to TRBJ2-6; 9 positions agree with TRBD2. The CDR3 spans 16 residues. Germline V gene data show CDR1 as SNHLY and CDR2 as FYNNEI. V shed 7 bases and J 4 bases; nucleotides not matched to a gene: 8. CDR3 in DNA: TGTGCCAGCAATCGCGGGGGGGCCCAGGGGGCCAACGTCCTGACTTTC. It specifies CASNRGGAQGANVLTF.

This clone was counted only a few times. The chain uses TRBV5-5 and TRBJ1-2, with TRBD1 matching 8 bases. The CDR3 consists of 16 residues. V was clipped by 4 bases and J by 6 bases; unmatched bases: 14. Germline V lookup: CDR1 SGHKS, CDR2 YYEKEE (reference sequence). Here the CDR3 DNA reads TGTGCCAGCAGCCCGAGGGCAGGGGGCTCTTCCAATGGCTACACCTTC. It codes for CASSPRAGGSSNGYTF.

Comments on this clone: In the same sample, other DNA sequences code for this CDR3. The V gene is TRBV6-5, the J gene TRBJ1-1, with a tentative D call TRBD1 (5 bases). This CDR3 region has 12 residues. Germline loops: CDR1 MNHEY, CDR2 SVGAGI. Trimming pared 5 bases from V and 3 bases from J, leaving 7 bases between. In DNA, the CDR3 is TGTGCCAGCAGTAGGGGCGACACTGAAGCTTTCTTT. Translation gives CASSRGDTEAFF.

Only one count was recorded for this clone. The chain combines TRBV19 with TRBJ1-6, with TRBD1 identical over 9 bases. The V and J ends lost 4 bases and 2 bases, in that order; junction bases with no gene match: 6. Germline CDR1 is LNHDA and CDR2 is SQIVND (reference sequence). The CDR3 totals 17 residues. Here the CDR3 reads CASSTGTGPTYNSPLHF. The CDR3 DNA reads TGTGCCAGTAGTACCGGGACAGGGCCAACCTATAATTCACCCCTCCACTTT.